This T cell receptor (beta chain) was profiled in a study of T cells in Graves' hyperthyroidism and ophthalmopathy. Study-wide background: Peripheral blood was taken when the disease was first diagnosed, before any treatment began. Study-level points and caveats: Clonotypes that were expanded in thyroid above 0.001 mostly appeared in blood too.

The junction had 6 bases not matched to a gene; V was cut back by 0 bases and J by 9 bases. CDR1 and CDR2 (germline): SGHTA, FQGTGA. This CDR3 is built from 15 residues. The TCR beta CDR3 regions underwent amplification using RNA transcripts as the source. The TCR CDR3 was amplified in a first-round RT-PCR using the HTBI primer set. From the multiplex PCR reads, TCRdb called clonotypes with MiXCR, one entry per CDR3 protein. The data show around 520,000 distinct CDR3 sequences, with around an eighth seen just once and around 17% held by the top ten. This clonotype was observed at least ten times. As yet, its antigen is unknown. Using more than 7.5 ml of fresh peripheral blood, PBMCs were prepared.

Sequencing used blood. The receptor comes from a young woman with Graves' hyperthyroidism. The rearrangement uses TRBV7-3 and TRBJ2-1, with 9 bases fitting TRBD2. The CDR3: CASSLTSGSKGEQFF. CDR3 bases: TGTGCCAGCAGCTTAACTAGCGGGAGTAAGGGTGAGCAGTTCTTC.